These 2 T cell receptor beta chains share one sample of origin, sequenced in a study of regulatory T cells in long-lasting Graves disease. Specified time point: persistent/refractory GD, antithyroid drugs over 5 years with positive TRAb. There was RNA extracted from PBMCs, and the TCR library was made from it. Libraries of TCR beta came from iRepertoire HTBI primers plus Arm-PCR of CDR3 regions. TCRdb passed the multiplex PCR reads through MiXCR, listing each CDR3 protein once. The sample has approximately 290,000 distinct CDR3 sequences; around 21% are singletons. The sequencing here drew on peripheral blood mononuclear cells (PBMCs), taken when the disease was refractory, from a patient treated with antithyroid drugs. These receptor sequences come from a female donor with Graves disease.

This clonotype was picked up a small number of times. The chain recombines TRBV12-5 with TRBJ2-2, with D unclear. Trimming pared 2 bases from V and 3 bases from J, leaving 1 base between. The CDR3 runs 12 residues. Looked up from germline, CDR1 is LGHNT and CDR2 is FRNRAP. CDR3 sequence reads: CASGLHTGELFF. As DNA, the CDR3 is TGTGCTAGTGGTTTGCACACCGGGGAGCTGTTTTTT. The full variable domain, rest sourced from reference TRBV12-5 and TRBJ2-2, is DARVTQTPRHKVTEMGQEVTMRCQPILGHNTVFWYRQTMMQGLELLAYFRNRAPLDDSGMPKDRFSAEMPDATLATLKIQPSEPRDSAVYFCASGLHTGELFFGEGSRLTVL.

This clonotype has ten or more counts. J is TRBJ2-7 and V is TRBV7-9; 7 nucleotides agree with TRBD1. Unmatched junction bases numbered 8, after V lost 6 bases and J lost 0 bases. Germline V gene sequence: CDR1 SEHNR, CDR2 FQNEAQ (reference sequence). The CDR3 length is 15 residues. This CDR3 reads CASRRTGEPSYEQYF. The CDR3 DNA sequence: TGTGCCAGCAGGCGCACAGGGGAACCCTCCTACGAGCAGTACTTC.